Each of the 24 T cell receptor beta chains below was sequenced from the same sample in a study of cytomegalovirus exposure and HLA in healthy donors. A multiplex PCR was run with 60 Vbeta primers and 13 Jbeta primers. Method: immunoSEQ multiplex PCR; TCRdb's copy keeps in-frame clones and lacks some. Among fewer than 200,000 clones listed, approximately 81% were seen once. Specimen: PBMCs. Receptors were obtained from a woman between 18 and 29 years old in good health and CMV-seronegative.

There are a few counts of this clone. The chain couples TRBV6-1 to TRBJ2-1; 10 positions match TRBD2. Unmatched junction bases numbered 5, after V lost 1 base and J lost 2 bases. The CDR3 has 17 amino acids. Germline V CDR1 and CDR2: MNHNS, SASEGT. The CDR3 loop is CASSEVLAGYPYNEQFF. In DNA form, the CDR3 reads TGTGCCAGCAGTGAAGTACTAGCGGGATACCCCTACAATGAGCAGTTCTTC.

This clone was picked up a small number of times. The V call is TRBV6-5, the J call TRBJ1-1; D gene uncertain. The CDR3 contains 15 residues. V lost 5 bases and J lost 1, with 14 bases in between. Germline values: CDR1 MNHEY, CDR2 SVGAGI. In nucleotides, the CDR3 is TGTGCCAGCAGTCCCCCCGGGCGGGGGAACACTGAAGCTTTCTTT. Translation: CASSPPGRGNTEAFF.

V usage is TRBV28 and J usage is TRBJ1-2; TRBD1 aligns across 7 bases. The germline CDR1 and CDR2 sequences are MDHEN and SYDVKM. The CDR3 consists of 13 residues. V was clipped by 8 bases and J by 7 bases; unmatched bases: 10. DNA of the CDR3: TGTGCCAGCTCACACAGGGGCAGAAGTGGCTACACCTTC. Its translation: CASSHRGRSGYTF.

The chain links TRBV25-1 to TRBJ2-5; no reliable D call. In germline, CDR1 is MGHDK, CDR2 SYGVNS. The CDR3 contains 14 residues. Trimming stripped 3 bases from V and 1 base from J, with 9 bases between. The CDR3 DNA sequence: TGTGCCAGCAGTGATTTTTTCCTCCAAGAGACCCAGTACTTC. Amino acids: CASSDFFLQETQYF. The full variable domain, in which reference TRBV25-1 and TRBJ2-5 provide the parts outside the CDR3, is EADIYQTPRYLVIGTGKKITLECSQTMGHDKMYWYQQDPGMELHLIHYSYGVNSTEKGDLSSESTVSRIRTEHFPLTLESARPSHTSQYLCASSDFFLQETQYFGPGTRLLVL.

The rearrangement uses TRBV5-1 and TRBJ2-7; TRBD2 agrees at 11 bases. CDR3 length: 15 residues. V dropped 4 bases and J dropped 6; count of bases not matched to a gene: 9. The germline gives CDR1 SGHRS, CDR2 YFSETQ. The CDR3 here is CASSPALAGVSEQYF. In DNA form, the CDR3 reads TGCGCCAGCAGCCCCGCACTAGCGGGAGTTAGCGAGCAGTACTTC.

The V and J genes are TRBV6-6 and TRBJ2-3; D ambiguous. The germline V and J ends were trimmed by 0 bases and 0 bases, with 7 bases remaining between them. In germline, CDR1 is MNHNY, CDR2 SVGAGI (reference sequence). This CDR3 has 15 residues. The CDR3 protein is CASSYSPGSTDTQYF. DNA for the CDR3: TGTGCCAGCAGTTACTCACCCGGGAGCACAGATACGCAGTATTTT.

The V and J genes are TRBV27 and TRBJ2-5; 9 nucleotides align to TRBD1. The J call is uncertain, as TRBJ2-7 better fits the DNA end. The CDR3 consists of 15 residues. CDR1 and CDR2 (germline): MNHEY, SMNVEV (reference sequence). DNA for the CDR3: TGTGCCAGCAGTCAAGGGACAGGGCTCCCCTACGAGCAGTACTTC. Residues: CASSQGTGLPYEQYF.

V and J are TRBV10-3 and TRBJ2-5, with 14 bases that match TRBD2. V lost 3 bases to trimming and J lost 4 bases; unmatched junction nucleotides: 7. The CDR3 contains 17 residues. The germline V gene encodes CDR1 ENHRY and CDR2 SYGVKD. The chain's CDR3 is CAISEGKTSGRGETQYF. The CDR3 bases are TGTGCCATCAGTGAAGGAAAGACTAGCGGGAGGGGAGAGACCCAGTACTTC.

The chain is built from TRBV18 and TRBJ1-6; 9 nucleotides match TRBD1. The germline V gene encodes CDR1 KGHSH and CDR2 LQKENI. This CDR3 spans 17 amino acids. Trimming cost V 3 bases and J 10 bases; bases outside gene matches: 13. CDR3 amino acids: CASSPNLRDRAQSPLHF. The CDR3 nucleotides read TGTGCCAGCTCACCTAACCTCCGGGACAGGGCTCAATCACCCCTCCACTTT.

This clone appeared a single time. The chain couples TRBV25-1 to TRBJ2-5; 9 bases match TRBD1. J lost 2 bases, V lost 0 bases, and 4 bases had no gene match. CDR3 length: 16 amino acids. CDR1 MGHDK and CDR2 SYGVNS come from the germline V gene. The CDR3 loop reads CASSEYGGQGQETQYF. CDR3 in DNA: TGTGCCAGCAGTGAATATGGGGGACAGGGACAAGAGACCCAGTACTTC.

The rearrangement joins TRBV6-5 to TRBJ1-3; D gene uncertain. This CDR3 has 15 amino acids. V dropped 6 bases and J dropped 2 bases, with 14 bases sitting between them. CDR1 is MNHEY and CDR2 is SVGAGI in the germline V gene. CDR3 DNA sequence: TGTGCCAGCAGACAGACCGAGATGCCTGGAAACACCATATATTTT. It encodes CASRQTEMPGNTIYF.

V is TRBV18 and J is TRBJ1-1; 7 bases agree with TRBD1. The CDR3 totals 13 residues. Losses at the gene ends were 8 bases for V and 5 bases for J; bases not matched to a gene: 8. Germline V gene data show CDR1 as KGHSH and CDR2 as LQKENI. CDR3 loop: CASTAGGRTEAFF. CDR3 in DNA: TGTGCCAGCACAGCAGGGGGAAGAACTGAAGCTTTCTTT.

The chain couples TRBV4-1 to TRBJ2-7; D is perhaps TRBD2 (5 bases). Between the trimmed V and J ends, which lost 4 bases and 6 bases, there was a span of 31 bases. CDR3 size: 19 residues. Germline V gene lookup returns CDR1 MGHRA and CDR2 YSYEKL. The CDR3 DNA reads TGCGCCAGCAGCCGGTCGACCGGACGCCGAAACCCCTTAGGAGGCGAGCAGTACTTC. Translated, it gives CASSRSTGRRNPLGGEQYF.

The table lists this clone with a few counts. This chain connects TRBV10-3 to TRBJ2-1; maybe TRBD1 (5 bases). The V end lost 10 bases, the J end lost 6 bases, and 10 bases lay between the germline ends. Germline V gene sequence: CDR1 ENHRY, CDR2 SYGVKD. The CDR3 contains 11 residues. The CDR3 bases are TGTGCCAGGCAAAGGGGCAATGAGCAGTTCTTC. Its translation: CARQRGNEQFF.

CDR3 DNA sequence: TGTGCCAGCTCATCGTTAGCGGGGGATCCGCCCGGGGAGCTGTTTTTT. Protein product: CASSSLAGDPPGELFF. The chain has TRBV18 and TRBJ2-2; 9 bases are shared with TRBD2. V was clipped by 5 bases and J by 6 bases; unmatched bases: 10. Germline V gene sequence: CDR1 KGHSH, CDR2 LQKENI. This CDR3 is 16 amino acids long.

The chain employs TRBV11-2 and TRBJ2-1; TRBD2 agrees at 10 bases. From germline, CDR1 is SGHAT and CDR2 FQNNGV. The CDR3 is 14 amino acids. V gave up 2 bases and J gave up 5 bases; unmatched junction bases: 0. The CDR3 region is CASSLLAGDNEQFF. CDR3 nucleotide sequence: TGTGCCAGCAGCTTACTAGCGGGAGACAATGAGCAGTTCTTC.

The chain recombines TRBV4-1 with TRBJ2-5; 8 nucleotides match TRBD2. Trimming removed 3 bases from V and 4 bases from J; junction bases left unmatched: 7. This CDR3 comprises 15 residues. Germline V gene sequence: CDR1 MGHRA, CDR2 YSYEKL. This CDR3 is CASSQREAGTETQYF. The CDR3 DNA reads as TGCGCCAGCAGCCAGCGGGAGGCTGGGACAGAGACCCAGTACTTC.

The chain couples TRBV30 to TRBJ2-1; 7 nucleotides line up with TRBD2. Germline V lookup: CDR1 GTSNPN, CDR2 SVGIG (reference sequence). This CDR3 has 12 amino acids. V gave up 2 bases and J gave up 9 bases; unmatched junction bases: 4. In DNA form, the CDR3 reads TGTGCCTGGAGTAGCGGGAATGTTGAGCAGTTCTTC. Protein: CAWSSGNVEQFF.

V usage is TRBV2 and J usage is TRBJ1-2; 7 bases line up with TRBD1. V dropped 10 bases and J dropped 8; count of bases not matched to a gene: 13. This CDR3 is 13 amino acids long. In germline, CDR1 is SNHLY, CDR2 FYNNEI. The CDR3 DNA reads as TGTGCCACCGATGGGACAGTCTATGGGGGCTACACCTTC. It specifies CATDGTVYGGYTF. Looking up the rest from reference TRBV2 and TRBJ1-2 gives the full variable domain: EPEVTQTPSHQVTQMGQEVILRCVPISNHLYFYWYRQILGQKVEFLVSFYNNEISEKSEIFDDQFSVERPDGSNFTLKIRSTKLEDSAMYFCATDGTVYGGYTFGSGTRLTVV.

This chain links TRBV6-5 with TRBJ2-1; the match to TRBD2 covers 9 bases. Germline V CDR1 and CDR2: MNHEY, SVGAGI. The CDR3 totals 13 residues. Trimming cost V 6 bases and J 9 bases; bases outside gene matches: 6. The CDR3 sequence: CASSLSGSGEQFF. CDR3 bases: TGTGCCAGCAGCCTTAGCGGGAGTGGTGAGCAGTTCTTC.

The CDR3 sequence: CASSVGGRALNNEQFF. The CDR3 nucleotides are TGTGCCAGCAGCGTAGGCGGGAGGGCCCTAAACAATGAGCAGTTCTTC. The chain uses TRBV9 and TRBJ2-1; TRBD2 agrees at 9 bases. There are 16 residues in the CDR3. The germline gives CDR1 SGDLS, CDR2 YYNGEE. V shed 0 bases and J 5 bases; nucleotides not matched to a gene: 6.

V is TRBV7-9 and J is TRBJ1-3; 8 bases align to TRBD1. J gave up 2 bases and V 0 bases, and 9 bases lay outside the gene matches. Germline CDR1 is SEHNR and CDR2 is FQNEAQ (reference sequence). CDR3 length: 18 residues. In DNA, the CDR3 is TGTGCCAGCAGCTTAGCTCAGACAGGGGCCTTCCCTGGAAACACCATATATTTT. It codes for CASSLAQTGAFPGNTIYF.

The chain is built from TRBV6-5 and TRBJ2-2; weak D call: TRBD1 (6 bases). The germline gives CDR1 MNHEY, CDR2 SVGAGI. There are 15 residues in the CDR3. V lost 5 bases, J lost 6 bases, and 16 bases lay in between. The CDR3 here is CASSRSTTGPGELFF. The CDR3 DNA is TGTGCCAGCAGTCGAAGCACAACAGGGCCCGGGGAGCTGTTTTTT.

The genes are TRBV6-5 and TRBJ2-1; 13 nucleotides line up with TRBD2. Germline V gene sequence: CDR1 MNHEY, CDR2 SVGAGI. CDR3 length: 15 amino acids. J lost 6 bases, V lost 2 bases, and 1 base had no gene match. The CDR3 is CASSYGLAGVNEQFF. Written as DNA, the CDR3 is TGTGCCAGCAGTTACGGACTAGCGGGAGTCAATGAGCAGTTCTTC.